The next 8 T cell receptor beta chains were all read from a single sample in a study of Graves' ophthalmopathy and Graves' hyperthyroidism. RNA transcripts yielded amplified TCR beta CDR3 regions. The authors performed first-round RT-PCR with HTBI primers and then a second-round multiplex PCR. TCRdb redid the calling of the multiplex PCR reads with MiXCR, one entry per CDR3 protein. The top ten clones hold 12% of a sample with under 350,000 distinct CDR3 sequences, roughly 17% of them seen once. Sequencing was done on a sample of peripheral blood. Every receptor here comes from an adult man with Graves' ophthalmopathy.

In its sample, this clonotype was seen many times. The V call is TRBV18, the J call TRBJ1-2, with 8 bases that match TRBD1. The CDR3 consists of 15 residues. Germline loops: CDR1 KGHSH, CDR2 LQKENI. The junction had 3 bases not matched to a gene; V was cut back by 3 bases and J by 0 bases. Here the CDR3 reads CASSPGTGANYGYTF. CDR3 in DNA: TGTGCCAGCTCACCGGGGACAGGCGCTAACTATGGCTACACCTTC.

There are many counts of this clonotype. The junction departs from the called germline gene at one end, perhaps through a read error. V gene TRBV6-1 combines with J gene TRBJ1-1, with 11 bases lining up with TRBD1. This CDR3 has 12 amino acids. Germline CDR1 is MNHNS and CDR2 is SASEGT. In DNA, the CDR3 is TGTGCCAGCAGGGGGGCTGGGACAGGGGGAGATTTT. Protein sequence: CASRGAGTGGDF.

This clonotype was detected ten times or more. The chain has TRBV7-2 and TRBJ2-7, with 8 bases aligning to TRBD2. Per the germline V gene, CDR1 is SGHTA and CDR2 is FQGNSA. The CDR3 consists of 15 residues. V trimming: 5 bases; J trimming: 1 base; junction bases outside the gene matches: 7. The CDR3 region is CASSRTTSASYEQYF. For the CDR3, the DNA is TGTGCCAGCAGCCGAACGACTAGCGCTTCCTACGAGCAGTACTTC.

This clonotype was counted only a few times. V and J are TRBV6-2 or TRBV6-3 and TRBJ1-1; D gene unclear. Trimming stripped 0 bases from V and 4 bases from J, with 9 bases between. Per the germline V gene, CDR1 is MNHEY and CDR2 is SVGEGT. The CDR3 is 14 residues long. CDR3 DNA: TGTGCCAGCAGTTACTCGATGGTCGTCACTGAAGCTTTCTTT. This codes for CASSYSMVVTEAFF.

This clonotype was observed at least ten times. This sequence joins TRBV9 and TRBJ1-1; tentative D call: TRBD1 (5 bases). V was clipped by 0 bases and J by 5 bases, with 11 bases between them. In germline, CDR1 is SGDLS, CDR2 YYNGEE. There are 14 residues in the CDR3. CDR3 DNA sequence: TGTGCCAGCAGCGTAGACTCAGGGACGACTGAAGCTTTCTTT. Protein sequence: CASSVDSGTTEAFF.

This clonotype was seen many times. CDR3 residues: CASSSRAVHGYTF. The CDR3, as DNA: TGTGCCAGCAGCTCCCGGGCAGTCCATGGCTACACCTTC. The V gene is TRBV7-2, the J gene TRBJ1-2; D gene uncertain. This CDR3 spans 13 amino acids. V dropped 4 bases and J dropped 6 bases, with 12 bases sitting between them. CDR1 is SGHTA, CDR2 FQGNSA, per germline.

This clonotype was picked up many times. The J gene is TRBJ2-2, the V gene TRBV5-1, with 7 bases that match TRBD1. The germline gives CDR1 SGHRS, CDR2 YFSETQ. V was pared by 5 bases and J by 4 bases, with 5 bases of the junction left unmatched. The CDR3 is made up of 14 amino acids. CDR3 DNA sequence: TGCGCCAGCAGGCGGACAGGTCCCACCGGGGAGCTGTTTTTT. Amino acids: CASRRTGPTGELFF.

This clonotype was observed many times. The V gene is TRBV11-1, the J gene TRBJ2-3, with no clear D. The CDR3 runs to 18 residues. Germline V gives CDR1 SGHAT, CDR2 FQDESV (reference sequence). The germline V and J ends were trimmed by 4 bases and 7 bases, with 27 bases remaining between them. For the CDR3, the DNA is TGTGCCAGCAGCTCACCGTATAGTAGTATCGCTGGCCTGCATACGCAGTATTTT. Encoded protein: CASSSPYSSIAGLHTQYF.